Listed below are T cell receptor beta chains from one sample, sequenced in a study of T cell changes during pregnancy in multiple sclerosis. Sequencing used immunoSEQ multiplex PCR; TCRdb keeps in-frame clones, though not all of them. The top ten hold roughly 0.67% of the sample, which has approximately 37,000 clones, about 92% seen once. Sequenced here: CD4+ T cells from peripheral blood mononuclear cells, sampled in the third trimester of pregnancy. The receptors shown here come from a female donor with multiple sclerosis, enrolled in a pregnancy study. CDR3s leave out the opening cysteine and the closing phenylalanine or tryptophan.

v_call,j_call,cdr3_aa
TRBV7-8,TRBJ2-1,ASSLRGGGAYNEQF
TRBV15,TRBJ2-3,ATRTTRGSGTDTQY
TRBV7-6,TRBJ2-3,ASSSPQGAGTDTQY
TRBV4-3,TRBJ2-3,ASSQGLAGGPNTQY
TRBV19,TRBJ1-4,ASSPARDSHEKLF
TRBV5-4,TRBJ1-4,ATGAGEKLF
TRBV19,TRBJ2-3,ASSIVSGTSGTQY
TRBV14,TRBJ1-5,ASSQQRSEYQPQH
TRBV12-5,TRBJ2-5,ASGLGTGRETQY
TRBV7-3,TRBJ2-1,ASSRTRERAYNEQF
TRBV18,TRBJ2-7,ASSPYGLPYEQY
TRBV7-3,TRBJ2-2,ASSVSREAGELF
TRBV7-2,TRBJ1-1,ASSLRTGSGAF
TRBV19,TRBJ2-1,ASSITLAPRGYNEQF
TRBV19,TRBJ1-4,ASAQGDATNEKLF
TRBV6-1,TRBJ1-2,ASSEFPGTTNYGYT
TRBV6-5,.,ASKGSGGGSGEQY
TRBV27,TRBJ1-2,ASSLLGNWQGTRSYYGYT
TRBV29-1,TRBJ2-2,SARVGQGYTGELF
TRBV5-1,TRBJ2-3,ASSLGGLQLNTQY
TRBV10-1,TRBJ1-1,ASNEDSNTEAF
TRBV2,TRBJ1-1,ASSSTGSNTEAF
TRBV6-5,TRBJ2-3,ASSYPTSGGAHTQY
TRBV7-4,TRBJ2-7,ASSLCQTYEQY
TRBV7-2,TRBJ2-1,ASSPSGGGREQF
TRBV7-9,TRBJ2-7,ASSQDRGRYEQY
TRBV11-3,TRBJ2-3,ASSPGPDRPTDTQY
TRBV27,TRBJ2-6,ASSHGGASGANVLT
TRBV10-3,TRBJ1-1,AIRGGPQGTEAF
TRBV30,TRBJ2-2,AWSQGPGGSRELF
TRBV4-3,TRBJ2-1,ASSQEVTWGSYNEQF
TRBV10-3,TRBJ2-2,AIRNTGDTGELF
TRBV4-3,TRBJ2-3,ASSQDPAGGGSTDTQY
TRBV11-2,TRBJ2-5,ASSLGQREWQETQY
TRBV4-1,TRBJ1-5,ASSQGGQPQH
TRBV7-2,TRBJ2-7,ASSPQGISYEQY
TRBV5-1,TRBJ2-3,ASSSSGTRGTDTQY
TRBV5-4,TRBJ1-2,ASSLGRQGAGGYT
TRBV5-1,TRBJ2-5,ASNSGGGGRETQY
TRBV7-3,TRBJ2-2,ASSLQGYDGELF
TRBV5-1,TRBJ2-7,ASSLPGGAYEQY
TRBV5-4,TRBJ1-3,ASSQDRGTGNTIY
TRBV11-2,TRBJ2-6,ASSRSGSKGSGANVLT
TRBV27,TRBJ1-1,ASTRQGMNTEAF
TRBV11-2,TRBJ1-2,ASSLGANYGYT
TRBV27,TRBJ2-1,ASSLGLAGGPGF
TRBV2,TRBJ1-6,ASRAPGQSPSRNSPLH
TRBV30,TRBJ2-2,AWSFRGTGELF
TRBV27,TRBJ1-1,ASSLAGMNTEAF